The 18 T cell receptor beta chains given below trace back to one sample, sequenced in a study of blood T cell repertoires in COVID-19. Here immunoSEQ multiplex PCR was the method, and the copy in TCRdb shows in-frame clones only, minus some. The sample has about 35,000 clones; 83% are singletons. The specimen was peripheral blood. These receptors all stem from a man aged 45-65 years with acute or convalescent COVID-19.

The chain combines TRBV19 with TRBJ1-5; the match to TRBD1 covers 7 bases. Looked up from germline, CDR1 is LNHDA and CDR2 is SQIVND (reference sequence). CDR3 length: 15 amino acids. V shed 4 bases and J 6 bases; nucleotides not matched to a gene: 9. CDR3 residues: CASSTGRTGGQPQHF. CDR3 nucleotide sequence: TGTGCCAGTAGTACCGGACGGACAGGCGGTCAGCCCCAGCATTTT. Full variable domain (missing parts from reference TRBV19 and TRBJ1-5): DGGITQSPKYLFRKEGQNVTLSCEQNLNHDAMYWYRQDPGQGLRLIYYSQIVNDFQKGDIAEGYSVSREKKESFPLTVTSAQKNPTAFYLCASSTGRTGGQPQHFGDGTRLSIL.

The gene calls are TRBV10-1 and TRBJ2-5; 7 bases are shared with TRBD1. This CDR3 spans 18 amino acids. After removal of 5 bases from V and 2 bases from J, the junction contained 17 bases not matched to a gene. In germline, CDR1 is WNHNN, CDR2 SYGVQD (reference sequence). The CDR3 protein is CASSSYPLDRVQQETQYF. For the CDR3, the DNA is TGCGCCAGCAGTTCCTACCCACTCGACAGGGTACAGCAAGAGACCCAGTACTTC.

The V and J genes are TRBV7-3 and TRBJ2-1, with TRBD1 as a possible D gene (5 bases). The V gene lost 1 base and the J gene lost 9 bases, with 10 bases spanning the gap. Germline V gene data show CDR1 as SGHTA and CDR2 as FQGTGA. CDR3 length equals 13 residues. The CDR3 DNA reads as TGTGCCAGCAGCTTAAACGAAGGGGTTGAGCAGTTCTTC. Its translation: CASSLNEGVEQFF. Filled out from reference TRBV7-3 and TRBJ2-1, the complete variable domain reads GAGVSQTPSNKVTEKGKYVELRCDPISGHTALYWYRQSLGQGPEFLIYFQGTGAADDSGLPNDRFFAVRPEGSVSTLKIQRTERGDSAVYLCASSLNEGVEQFFGPGTRLTVL.

The rearrangement links TRBV18 to TRBJ2-7, with D perhaps TRBD2 (6 bases). The germline V and J ends were trimmed by 1 base and 4 bases, with 11 bases remaining between them. Germline V gene sequence: CDR1 KGHSH, CDR2 LQKENI. This CDR3 has 14 amino acids. The CDR3 here is CASSPRRDWYEQYF. The CDR3 DNA reads as TGTGCCAGCTCACCACGCCGGGACTGGTACGAGCAGTACTTC.

CDR3 DNA sequence: TGTGCCAGCAGGAAAGAGGAAAAACTGTTTTTT. This translates into CASRKEEKLFF. This chain connects TRBV27 to TRBJ1-4; no reliable D call. The CDR3 is 11 amino acids. Trimming stripped 6 bases from V and 8 bases from J, with 7 bases between. Germline CDR1 is MNHEY and CDR2 is SMNVEV (reference sequence).

This clone appeared a few times. The chain links TRBV15 to TRBJ2-5; 9 nucleotides match TRBD2. J lost 4 bases, V lost 4 bases, and 4 bases had no gene match. The germline V gene encodes CDR1 LNHNV and CDR2 YYDKDF (reference sequence). The CDR3 contains 14 residues. CDR3 region: CATSTRGGRETQYF. The CDR3, as DNA: TGTGCCACCAGCACGCGGGGGGGCCGAGAGACCCAGTACTTC.

This clone has a single count. The chain joins TRBV2 to TRBJ2-3; TRBD1 agrees at 10 bases. This CDR3 is 14 amino acids long. Germline V gene sequence: CDR1 SNHLY, CDR2 FYNNEI. The V segment lost 9 bases and the J segment 1 base; nucleotides outside the gene matches: 4. In nucleotides, the CDR3 is TGTGCCAGGGGACAGGGGTTCCGCACAGATACGCAGTATTTT. Its translation: CARGQGFRTDTQYF. Together with reference TRBV2 and TRBJ2-3, the CDR3 gives the full variable domain: EPEVTQTPSHQVTQMGQEVILRCVPISNHLYFYWYRQILGQKVEFLVSFYNNEISEKSEIFDDQFSVERPDGSNFTLKIRSTKLEDSAMYFCARGQGFRTDTQYFGPGTRLTVL.

CDR3 in amino acids: CASSPGTGVHYGYTF. CDR3 nucleotides: TGCGCCAGCAGCCCGGGGACAGGAGTTCACTATGGCTACACCTTC. The chain employs TRBV5-1 and TRBJ1-2, with TRBD1 identical over 8 bases. The CDR3 runs to 15 residues. The germline gives CDR1 SGHRS, CDR2 YFSETQ. J was trimmed by 3 bases and V by 4 bases; bases with no gene match: 8.

J is TRBJ1-5 and V is TRBV30, with D possibly TRBD1 on 6 matching bases. V was shortened by 2 bases and J by 0 bases, with 11 bases between the two germline ends. Germline-derived CDR1 and CDR2 are GTSNPN and SVGIG (reference sequence). This CDR3 is built from 15 residues. CDR3 coding DNA: TGTGCCTGGAGTACAGGGATGTATAGCAATCAGCCCCAGCATTTT. Protein product: CAWSTGMYSNQPQHF.

V is TRBV11-2 and J is TRBJ1-6; 8 bases line up with TRBD1. The V gene's germline CDR1 is SGHAT and CDR2 FQNNGV. Trimming cost V 3 bases and J 7 bases; bases outside gene matches: 8. The CDR3 runs 16 residues. The CDR3 bases are TGTGCCAGCAGCTTCTTTCGCAGGGGGCGAAATTCACCCCTCCACTTT. Encoded protein: CASSFFRRGRNSPLHF.

The chain uses TRBV4-1 and TRBJ2-7; D may be TRBD1 (7 bases). The CDR3 loop spans 15 amino acids. Germline V gene lookup returns CDR1 MGHRA and CDR2 YSYEKL. V lost 0 bases and J 1 base, leaving 10 bases between the germline ends. CDR3 bases: TGCGCCAGCAGCCAAGAACAGGGGACTTCCTACGAGCAGTACTTC. Residues: CASSQEQGTSYEQYF.

V usage is TRBV4-1 and J usage is TRBJ2-5, with 8 positions matching TRBD1. Germline V lookup: CDR1 MGHRA, CDR2 YSYEKL. The V gene end was trimmed by 4 bases and the J gene end by 0 bases; junction bases not matched to a gene: 4. There are 15 residues in the CDR3. CDR3 DNA: TGCGCCAGCAGCCCGCAGGACAGGGACCAAGAGACCCAGTACTTC. This codes for CASSPQDRDQETQYF.

The rearrangement uses TRBV6-6 and TRBJ2-7; a weak D match, TRBD2 (5 bases). Germline V CDR1 and CDR2: MNHNY, SVGAGI (reference sequence). Trimming shortened V by 2 bases and J by 2 bases, and 16 bases separated the two germline ends. The CDR3 has 16 amino acids. The CDR3 DNA reads as TGTGCCAGCAGTTACCTACCGGACTCTGGCACCTACGAGCAGTACTTC. It codes for CASSYLPDSGTYEQYF.

The chain combines TRBV2 with TRBJ1-2; 8 nucleotides match TRBD1. Germline CDR1 SNHLY, CDR2 FYNNEI. V was clipped by 4 bases and J by 8 bases; unmatched bases: 6. This CDR3 comprises 13 residues. The CDR3 protein is CASSADRGRGYTF. The DNA for the CDR3 is TGTGCCAGCAGTGCAGACAGGGGCAGAGGCTACACCTTC.

This rearrangement joins TRBV6-5 to TRBJ2-1; perhaps TRBD2 as D (5 bases). The CDR3 has 14 residues. Trimming stripped 11 bases from V and 4 bases from J, with 18 bases between. Germline V gene lookup returns CDR1 MNHEY and CDR2 SVGAGI. DNA for the CDR3: TGTGCCGGAGGAATAAGCAATCTTTACAATGAGCAGTTCTTC. It codes for CAGGISNLYNEQFF.

This chain connects TRBV7-8 to TRBJ2-4; D perhaps matches TRBD1 (6 bases). The germline V gene encodes CDR1 SGHVS and CDR2 FQNEAQ. Trimming stripped 5 bases from V and 7 bases from J, with 9 bases between. The CDR3 contains 12 residues. CDR3 sequence reads: CASSTQGNIQYF. CDR3 nucleotides: TGTGCCAGCAGCACCCAGGGGAACATTCAGTACTTC.

V gene TRBV5-1 combines with J gene TRBJ2-3, with unresolved D. V was cut by 3 bases and J by 0 bases, with 5 bases left in between. CDR3 length equals 13 residues. Germline V gives CDR1 SGHRS, CDR2 YFSETQ. The CDR3 DNA is TGCGCCAGCAGCTATAGTAGCACAGATACGCAGTATTTT. Protein product: CASSYSSTDTQYF.

The rearrangement links TRBV3-1 (or the pseudogene TRBV3-2) to TRBJ2-3; D is unclear. The CDR3 loop spans 13 amino acids. Germline assignment: CDR1 LGHDT and CDR2 YNNKEL (reference sequence). The V end was cut by 4 bases, the J end by 6 bases, with 11 bases between. The chain's CDR3 is CASSPSIGDTQYF. The CDR3, as DNA: TGTGCCAGCAGCCCCTCTATCGGGGATACGCAGTATTTT.